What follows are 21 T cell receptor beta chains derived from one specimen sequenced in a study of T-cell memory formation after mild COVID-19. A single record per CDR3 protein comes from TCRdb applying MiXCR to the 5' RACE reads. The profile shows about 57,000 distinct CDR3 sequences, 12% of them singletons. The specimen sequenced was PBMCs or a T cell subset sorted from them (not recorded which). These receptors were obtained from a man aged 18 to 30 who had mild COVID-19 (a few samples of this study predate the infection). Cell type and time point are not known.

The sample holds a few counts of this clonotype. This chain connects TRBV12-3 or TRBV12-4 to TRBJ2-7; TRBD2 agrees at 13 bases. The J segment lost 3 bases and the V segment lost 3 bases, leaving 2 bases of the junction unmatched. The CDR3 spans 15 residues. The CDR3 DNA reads TGTGCCAGCAGTTTTAGACTAGCGGGGGGCTACGAGCAGTACTTC. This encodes CASSFRLAGGYEQYF.

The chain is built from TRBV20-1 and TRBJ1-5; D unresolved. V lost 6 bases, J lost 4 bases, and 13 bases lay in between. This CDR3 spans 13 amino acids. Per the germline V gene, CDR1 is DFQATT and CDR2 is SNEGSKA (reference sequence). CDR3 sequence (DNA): TGCAGTGCGGCAGAAGTAATAAATCAGCCCCAGCATTTT. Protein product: CSAAEVINQPQHF.

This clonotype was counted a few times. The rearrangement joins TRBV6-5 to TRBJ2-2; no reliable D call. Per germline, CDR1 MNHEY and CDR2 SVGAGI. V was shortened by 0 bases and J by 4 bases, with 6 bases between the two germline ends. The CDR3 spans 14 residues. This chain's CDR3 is CASSYSRTTGELFF. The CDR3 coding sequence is TGTGCCAGCAGTTACTCGAGAACCACCGGGGAGCTGTTTTTT.

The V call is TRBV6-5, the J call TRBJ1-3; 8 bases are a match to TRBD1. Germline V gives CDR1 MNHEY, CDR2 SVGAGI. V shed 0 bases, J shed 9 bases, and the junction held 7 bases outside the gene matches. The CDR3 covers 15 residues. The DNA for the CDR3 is TGTGCCAGCAGTTACTCCTGGACAGGGCCTTTCACCATATATTTT. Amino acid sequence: CASSYSWTGPFTIYF.

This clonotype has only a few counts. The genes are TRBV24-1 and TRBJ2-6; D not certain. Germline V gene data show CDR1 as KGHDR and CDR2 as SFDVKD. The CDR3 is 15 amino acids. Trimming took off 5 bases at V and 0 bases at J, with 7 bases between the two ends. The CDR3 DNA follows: TGTGCCACCAGTGCTTCGGCCTCTGGGGCCAACGTCCTGACTTTC. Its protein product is CATSASASGANVLTF.

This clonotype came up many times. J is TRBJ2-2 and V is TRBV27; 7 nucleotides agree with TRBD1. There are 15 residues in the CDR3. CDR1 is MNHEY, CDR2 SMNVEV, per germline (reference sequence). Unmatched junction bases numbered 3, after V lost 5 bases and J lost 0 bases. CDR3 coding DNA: TGTGCCAGCAGTCCCGGGACAGCGAACACCGGGGAGCTGTTTTTT. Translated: CASSPGTANTGELFF.

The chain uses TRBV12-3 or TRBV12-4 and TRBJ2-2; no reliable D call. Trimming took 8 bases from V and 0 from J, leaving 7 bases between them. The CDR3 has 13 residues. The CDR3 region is CASGQANTGELFF. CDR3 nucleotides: TGTGCCAGCGGGCAAGCGAACACCGGGGAGCTGTTTTTT.

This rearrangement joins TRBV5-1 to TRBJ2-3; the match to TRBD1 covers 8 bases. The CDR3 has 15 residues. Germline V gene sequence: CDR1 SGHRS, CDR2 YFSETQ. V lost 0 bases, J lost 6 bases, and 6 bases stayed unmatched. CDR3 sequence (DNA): TGCGCCAGCAGCTTGGCGGGACAGGTTGGGGATACGCAGTATTTT. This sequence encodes CASSLAGQVGDTQYF.

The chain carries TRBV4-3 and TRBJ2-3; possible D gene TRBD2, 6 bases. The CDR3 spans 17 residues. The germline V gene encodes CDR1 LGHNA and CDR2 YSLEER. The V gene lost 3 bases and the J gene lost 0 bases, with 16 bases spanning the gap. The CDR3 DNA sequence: TGCGCCAGCAGCCATGACCCACGGGACTCGAGCACAGATACGCAGTATTTT. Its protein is CASSHDPRDSSTDTQYF.

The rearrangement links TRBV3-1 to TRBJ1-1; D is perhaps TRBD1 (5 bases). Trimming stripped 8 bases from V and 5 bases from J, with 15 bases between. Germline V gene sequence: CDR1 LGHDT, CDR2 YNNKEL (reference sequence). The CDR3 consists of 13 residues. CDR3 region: CASGFGRTTEAFF. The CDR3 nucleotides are TGTGCCAGCGGCTTTGGCAGGACAACTGAAGCTTTCTTT.

The chain's CDR3 is CASFLGGAYEQYF. The CDR3 DNA sequence: TGTGCCAGCTTTCTAGGCGGAGCCTACGAGCAGTACTTC. The gene calls are TRBV28 and TRBJ2-7; no reliable D call. The CDR3 is made up of 13 amino acids. With 8 bases removed from V and 2 bases from J, the gap between germline ends came to 13 bases. CDR1 and CDR2 from the germline V gene are MDHEN and SYDVKM.

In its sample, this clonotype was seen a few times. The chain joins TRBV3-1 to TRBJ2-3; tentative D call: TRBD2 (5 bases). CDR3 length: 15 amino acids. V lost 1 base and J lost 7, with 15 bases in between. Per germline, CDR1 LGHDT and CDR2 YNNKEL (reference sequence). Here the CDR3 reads CASSQGPGSAYTQYF. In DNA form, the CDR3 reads TGTGCCAGCAGCCAAGGCCCGGGGTCAGCGTATACGCAGTATTTT.

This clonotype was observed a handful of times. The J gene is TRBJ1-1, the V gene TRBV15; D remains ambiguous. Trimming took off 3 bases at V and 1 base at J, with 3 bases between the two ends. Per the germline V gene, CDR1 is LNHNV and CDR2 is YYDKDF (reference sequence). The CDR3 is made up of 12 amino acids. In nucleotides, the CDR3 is TGTGCCACCAGCAGGGAGAACACTGAAGCTTTCTTT. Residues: CATSRENTEAFF.

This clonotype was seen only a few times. The CDR3, as DNA: TGTGCCAGCACCCAACCCCCCGGCACTGAAGCTTTCTTT. Protein: CASTQPPGTEAFF. The chain is built from TRBV28 and TRBJ1-1; D is undetermined. V was pared by 7 bases and J by 4 bases, with 13 bases between. Germline lookup yields CDR1 MDHEN and CDR2 SYDVKM. The CDR3 is made up of 13 amino acids.

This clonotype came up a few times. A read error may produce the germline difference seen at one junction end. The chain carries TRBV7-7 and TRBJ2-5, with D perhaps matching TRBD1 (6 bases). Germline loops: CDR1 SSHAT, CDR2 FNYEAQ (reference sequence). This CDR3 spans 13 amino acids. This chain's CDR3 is CASSLNRDETQYF. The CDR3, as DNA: TGTGCTAGCAGCCTCAACAGGGACGAGACCCAGTACTTC.

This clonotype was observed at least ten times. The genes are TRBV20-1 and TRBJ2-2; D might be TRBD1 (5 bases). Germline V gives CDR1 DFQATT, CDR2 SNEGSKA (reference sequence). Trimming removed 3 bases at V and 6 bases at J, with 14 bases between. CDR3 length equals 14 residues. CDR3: CSASNPRGAGELFF. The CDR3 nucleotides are TGCAGTGCTAGTAACCCAAGGGGCGCCGGGGAGCTGTTTTTT.

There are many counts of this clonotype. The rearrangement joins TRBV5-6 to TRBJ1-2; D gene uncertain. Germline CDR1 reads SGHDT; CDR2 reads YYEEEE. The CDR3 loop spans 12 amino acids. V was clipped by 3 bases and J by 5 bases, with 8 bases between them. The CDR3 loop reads CASSSGGYGYTF. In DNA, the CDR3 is TGTGCCAGCAGCTCCGGTGGATATGGCTACACCTTC. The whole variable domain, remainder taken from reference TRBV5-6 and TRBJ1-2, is DAGVTQSPTHLIKTRGQQVTLRCSPKSGHDTVSWYQQALGQGPQFIFQYYEEEERQRGNFPDRFSGHQFPNYSSELNVNALLLGDSALYLCASSSGGYGYTFGSGTRLTVV.

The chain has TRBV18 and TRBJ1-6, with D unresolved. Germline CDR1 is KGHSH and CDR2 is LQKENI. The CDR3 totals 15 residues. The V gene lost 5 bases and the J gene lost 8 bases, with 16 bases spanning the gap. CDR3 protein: CASSDGSSEYSPLHF. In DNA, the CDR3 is TGTGCCAGCTCAGATGGGAGCTCCGAATATTCACCCCTCCACTTT.

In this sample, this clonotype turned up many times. CDR3 sequence reads: CASSLSGPYEQYF. The CDR3 nucleotides are TGTGCCAGCAGCTTAAGCGGGCCTTACGAGCAGTACTTC. The V call is TRBV7-2, the J call TRBJ2-7, with D perhaps TRBD2 (6 bases). The V end lost 2 bases, the J end lost 4 bases, and 9 bases lay between the germline ends. The CDR3 is 13 amino acids. Germline assignment: CDR1 SGHTA and CDR2 FQGNSA.

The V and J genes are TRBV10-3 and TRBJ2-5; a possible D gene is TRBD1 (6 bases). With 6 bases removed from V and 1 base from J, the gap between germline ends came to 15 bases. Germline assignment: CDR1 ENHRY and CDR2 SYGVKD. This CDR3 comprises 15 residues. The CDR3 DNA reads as TGTGCCATCAGAACGGGACATTTAGGCCAAGAGACCCAGTACTTC. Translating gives CAIRTGHLGQETQYF.

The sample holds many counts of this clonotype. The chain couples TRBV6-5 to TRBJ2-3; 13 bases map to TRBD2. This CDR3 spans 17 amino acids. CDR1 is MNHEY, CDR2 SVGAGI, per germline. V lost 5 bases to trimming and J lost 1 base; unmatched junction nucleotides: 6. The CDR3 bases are TGTGCCAGCAGTAACACCGGGACTAGCGGGGGCACAGATACGCAGTATTTT. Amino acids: CASSNTGTSGGTDTQYF.